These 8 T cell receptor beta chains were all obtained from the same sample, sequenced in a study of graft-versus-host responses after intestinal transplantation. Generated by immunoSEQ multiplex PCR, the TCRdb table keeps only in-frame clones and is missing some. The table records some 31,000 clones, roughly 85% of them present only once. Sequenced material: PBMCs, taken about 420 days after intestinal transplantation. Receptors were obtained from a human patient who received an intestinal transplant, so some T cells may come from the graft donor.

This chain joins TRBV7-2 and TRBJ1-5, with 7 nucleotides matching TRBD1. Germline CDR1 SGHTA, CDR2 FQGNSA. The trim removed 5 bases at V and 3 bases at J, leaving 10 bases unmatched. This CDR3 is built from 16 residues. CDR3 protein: CASSPQITGANQPQHF. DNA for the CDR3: TGTGCCAGCAGCCCCCAAATTACAGGGGCCAATCAGCCCCAGCATTTT. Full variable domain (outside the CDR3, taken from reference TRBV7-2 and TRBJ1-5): GAGVSQSPSNKVTEKGKDVELRCDPISGHTALYWYRQSLGQGLEFLIYFQGNSAPDKSGLPSDRFSAERTGGSVSTLTIQRTQQEDSAVYLCASSPQITGANQPQHFGDGTRLSIL.

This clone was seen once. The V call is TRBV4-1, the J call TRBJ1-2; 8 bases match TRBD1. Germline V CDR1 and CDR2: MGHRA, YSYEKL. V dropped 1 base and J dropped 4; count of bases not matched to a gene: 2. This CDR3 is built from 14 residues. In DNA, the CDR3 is TGCGCCAGCAGCCAAGTGACAGGGGCCTATGGCTACACCTTC. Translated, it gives CASSQVTGAYGYTF.

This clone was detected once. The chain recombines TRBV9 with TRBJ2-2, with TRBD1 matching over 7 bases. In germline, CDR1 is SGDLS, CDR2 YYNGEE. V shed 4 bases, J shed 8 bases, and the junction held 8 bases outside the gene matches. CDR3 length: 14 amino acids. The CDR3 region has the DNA TGTGCCAGCAGCCCGACAGGGTTGGAGGGGGAGCTGTTTTTT. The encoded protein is CASSPTGLEGELFF.

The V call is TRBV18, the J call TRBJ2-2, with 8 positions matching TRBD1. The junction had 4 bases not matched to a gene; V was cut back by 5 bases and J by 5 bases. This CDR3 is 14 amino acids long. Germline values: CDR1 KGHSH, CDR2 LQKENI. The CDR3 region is CASSATGGTGELFF. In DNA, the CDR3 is TGTGCCAGCTCAGCCACAGGGGGGACCGGGGAGCTGTTTTTT.

CDR3 bases: TGTGCCAGCAGTCCCTTAATGGACGGGAACACTGAAGCTTTCTTT. Amino acid sequence: CASSPLMDGNTEAFF. V and J are TRBV6-6 and TRBJ1-1, with D uncertain. V lost 5 bases and J 1 base, leaving 14 bases between the germline ends. The germline CDR1 and CDR2 sequences are MNHNY and SVGAGI (reference sequence). This CDR3 is built from 15 residues.

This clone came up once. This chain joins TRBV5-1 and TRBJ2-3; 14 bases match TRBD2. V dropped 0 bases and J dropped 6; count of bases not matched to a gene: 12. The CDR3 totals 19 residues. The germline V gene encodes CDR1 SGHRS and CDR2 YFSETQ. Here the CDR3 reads CASSLAPRLAGGPSDTQYF. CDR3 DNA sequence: TGCGCCAGCAGCTTGGCCCCCCGACTAGCGGGAGGGCCTTCGGATACGCAGTATTTT.

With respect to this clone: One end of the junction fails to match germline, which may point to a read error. The CDR3 reads CASSLPGNAEAFF. CDR3 sequence (DNA): TGTGCCAGCAGCTTACCGGGGAACGCTGAAGCTTTCTTT. The chain uses TRBV5-5 and TRBJ1-1; no reliable D call. The germline CDR1 and CDR2 sequences are SGHKS and YYEKEE (reference sequence). The CDR3 spans 13 residues.

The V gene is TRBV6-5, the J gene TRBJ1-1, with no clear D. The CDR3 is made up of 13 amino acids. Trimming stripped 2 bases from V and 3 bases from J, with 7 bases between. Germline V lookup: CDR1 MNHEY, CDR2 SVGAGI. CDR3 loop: CASSYAWDTEAFF. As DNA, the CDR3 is TGTGCCAGCAGTTACGCGTGGGACACTGAAGCTTTCTTT.